This T cell receptor (beta chain) is drawn from a study of cytomegalovirus exposure and HLA in healthy donors. Overall study context: There were roughly 110 million unique TCR beta sequences, drawn from 150 million to 200 million T cells, in an earlier analysis. Within an early data release were tens of millions of unique TCRs drawn from HLA-typed donors. Study-wide findings and caveats: The study carried out a later analysis of TCR beta sequences. It associated approximately 17,000 of them with specific HLA alleles at a false discovery rate of 0.05.

Primers for the PCR totalled 60 Vbeta and 13 Jbeta. The table came from immunoSEQ multiplex PCR; TCRdb's copy has only in-frame clones and leaves some out. The top ten clones hold around 2.6% of a sample with approximately 150,000 clones, approximately 85% of them seen once. This clone was recorded a few times. What it recognizes is unknown. This CDR3 spans 16 amino acids. The sample comprised PBMCs. The chain uses TRBV1 and TRBJ1-5; the tabulated D call, TRBD1, remains unverified against the DNA. TRBV1 is listed as a pseudogene. The source is a young man in good health and CMV-seropositive. In DNA form, the CDR3 reads TGCACCAGCAGCCAAGTGGGGACAGTTAGCAATCAGCCCCAGCATTTT. Translating it yields CTSSQVGTVSNQPQHF.